The T cell receptor (beta chain) under discussion was sequenced for a study of HIV-infected patients and healthy controls. This clonotype occurred many times. TCRdb redid the calling of the 5' RACE reads with MiXCR, one entry per CDR3 protein. This sample has more than 60,000 distinct CDR3 sequences; about a fifth occur once, and the top ten carry over 1.1%. The sequence came from a human donor in good health. Sequencing was performed on CD4+ T cells from blood.

In nucleotides, the CDR3 is TGTGCCATCAGCAAGGGTAAGGCCGCAGGGGCCGGTCAGCCCCAGCATTTT. As protein: CAISKGKAAGAGQPQHF. The chain joins TRBV10-3 to TRBJ1-5; D might be TRBD1 (6 bases). This CDR3 is 17 amino acids long. Trimming removed 6 bases at V and 6 bases at J, with 24 bases between. Germline CDR1 is ENHRY and CDR2 is SYGVKD.